This T cell receptor beta chain was identified during a study of shared clonotypes between healthy human individuals. Study-level points and caveats: Clonotype sharing among donors was thought likely to change with sequencing depth.

Looked up from germline, CDR1 is KGHSH and CDR2 is LQKENI. V was pared by 1 base and J by 2 bases, with 9 bases between. The CDR3 is 16 residues long. Participating donors were healthy, HIV-negative adults free of recent acute infections or vaccinations. Deep was the level used in running the assay. The table came from immunoSEQ multiplex PCR; TCRdb's copy has only in-frame clones and leaves some out. The sample has 1,400,000 or so clones, approximately 98.5% seen once. Note on this clone: Its target is not known.

The gene calls are TRBV18 and TRBJ2-6; a weak D match, TRBD1 (5 bases). The specimen was naive CD4+ T cells sorted from blood. Subset reported: CD45RA+ positively selected. The sequence was obtained from a man aged 30-40 years in good health. The CDR3 bases are TGTGCCAGCTCACCACTCCCGGACACTGGGGCCAACGTCCTGACTTTC. Its protein product is CASSPLPDTGANVLTF.